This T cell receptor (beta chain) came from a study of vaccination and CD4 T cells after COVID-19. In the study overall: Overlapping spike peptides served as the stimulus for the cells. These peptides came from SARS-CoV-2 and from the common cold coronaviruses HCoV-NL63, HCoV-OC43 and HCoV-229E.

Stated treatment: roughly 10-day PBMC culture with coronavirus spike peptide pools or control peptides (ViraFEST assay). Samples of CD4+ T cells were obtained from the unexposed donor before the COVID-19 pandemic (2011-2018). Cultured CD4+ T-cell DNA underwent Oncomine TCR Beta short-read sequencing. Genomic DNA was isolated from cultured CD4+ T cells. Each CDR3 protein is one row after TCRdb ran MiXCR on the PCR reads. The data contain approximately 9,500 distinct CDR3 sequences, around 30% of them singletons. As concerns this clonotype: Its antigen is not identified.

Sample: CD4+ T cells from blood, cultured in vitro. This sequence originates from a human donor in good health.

The CDR3 DNA is TGCGCCAGCAGCGTTTCTAGCGGGAGTGGCCGCCTCGAGCAGTACTTC. Amino acids: CASSVSSGSGRLEQYF. The chain employs TRBV5-1 and TRBJ2-7; 10 bases agree with TRBD2. The CDR3 length is 16 residues. The germline V gene encodes CDR1 SGHRS and CDR2 YFSETQ. Trimming at V came to 4 bases and at J to 6 bases, leaving 13 bases not matched to a gene.